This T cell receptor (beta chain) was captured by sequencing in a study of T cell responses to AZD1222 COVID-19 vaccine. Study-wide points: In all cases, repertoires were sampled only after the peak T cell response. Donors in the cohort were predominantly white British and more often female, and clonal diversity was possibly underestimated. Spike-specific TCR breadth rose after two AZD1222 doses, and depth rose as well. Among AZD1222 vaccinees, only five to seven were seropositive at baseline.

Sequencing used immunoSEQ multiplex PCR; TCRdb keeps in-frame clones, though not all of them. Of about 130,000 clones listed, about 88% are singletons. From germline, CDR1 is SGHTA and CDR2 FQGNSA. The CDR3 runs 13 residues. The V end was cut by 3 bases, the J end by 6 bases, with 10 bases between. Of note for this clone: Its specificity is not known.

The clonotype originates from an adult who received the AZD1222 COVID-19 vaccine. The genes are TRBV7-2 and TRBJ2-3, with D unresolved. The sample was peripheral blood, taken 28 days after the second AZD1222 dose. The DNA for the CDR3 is TGTGCCAGCAGCTTGCAGGTTTCGGATACGCAGTATTTT. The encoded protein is CASSLQVSDTQYF.